The 26 T cell receptor beta chains below all came from one sample that was sequenced in a study of response to subunit inactivated influenza vaccine. A single record per CDR3 protein comes from TCRdb applying MiXCR to the RT-PCR reads. The table lists 650,000 to 850,000 distinct CDR3 sequences, about 14% of them singletons, with less than 9% in the top ten. This specimen consisted of PBMCs from blood, obtained about 14 days before vaccination. The receptors were sampled from a middle-aged man who received an inactivated influenza vaccine.

The CDR3 is CASSFEQGRTEAFF. The CDR3 DNA sequence: TGTGCCAGCAGTTTCGAACAGGGGCGCACTGAAGCTTTCTTT. The chain carries TRBV12-3 or TRBV12-4 and TRBJ1-1; 7 bases map to TRBD1. The V segment lost 3 bases and the J segment 4 bases; nucleotides outside the gene matches: 5. This CDR3 contains 14 residues.

The V and J genes are TRBV5-5 and TRBJ2-1; 7 positions agree with TRBD1. V lost 1 base and J lost 14; bases outside the gene matches: 6. CDR1 SGHKS and CDR2 YYEKEE come from the germline V gene (reference sequence). This CDR3 comprises 12 residues. This CDR3 reads CASSLRGQGEFF. CDR3 DNA sequence: TGTGCCAGCAGCTTGCGTGGTCAGGGGGAGTTCTTC.

This clonotype was seen ten or more times. The chain is built from TRBV10-3 and TRBJ2-7; 8 bases are shared with TRBD1. This CDR3 is 17 amino acids long. J was trimmed by 0 bases and V by 4 bases; bases with no gene match: 11. Germline V gene data show CDR1 as ENHRY and CDR2 as SYGVKD. CDR3 coding DNA: TGTGCCATCAGTGCTAGTGAAAACAGGGGGAGCTCCTACGAGCAGTACTTC. This sequence encodes CAISASENRGSSYEQYF.

The sample holds a few counts of this clonotype. The rearrangement links TRBV18 to TRBJ2-3; D may be TRBD1 or TRBD2 (5 bases each). With 2 bases removed from V and 2 bases from J, the gap between germline ends came to 14 bases. The CDR3 covers 16 residues. Germline V gene lookup returns CDR1 KGHSH and CDR2 LQKENI. CDR3 residues: CASSPIPGPITDTQYF. In DNA form, the CDR3 reads TGTGCCAGCTCACCAATTCCGGGACCTATCACAGATACGCAGTATTTT.

This clonotype occurred a few times. The chain links TRBV12-3 or TRBV12-4 to TRBJ1-5; D is uncertain. The CDR3 contains 16 residues. The germline V and J ends were trimmed by 6 bases and 7 bases, with 22 bases remaining between them. CDR3 amino acids: CASSPVGSPVRQPQHF. The CDR3 coding sequence is TGTGCCAGCAGCCCTGTCGGTAGTCCGGTCCGGCAGCCCCAGCATTTT.

The V call is TRBV20-1, the J call TRBJ2-3, with 11 bases matching TRBD2. Trimming removed 5 bases from V and 2 bases from J; junction bases left unmatched: 9. The CDR3 has 16 amino acids. Germline V CDR1 and CDR2: DFQATT, SNEGSKA (reference sequence). Written as DNA, the CDR3 is TGCAGTGCTCCCGAGAGACTAGCGGGGTACACAGATACGCAGTATTTT. Amino acids: CSAPERLAGYTDTQYF.

The J gene is TRBJ2-7, the V gene TRBV7-2; D not resolved. CDR1 is SGHTA, CDR2 FQGNSA, per germline. Trimming cost V 4 bases and J 4 bases, with 14 bases left between them. This CDR3 has 14 residues. The CDR3 coding sequence is TGTGCCAGCAGCTCTCGGGCTAGTGGGTACGAGCAGTACTTC. This translates into CASSSRASGYEQYF.

This clonotype was counted a few times. The chain uses TRBV27 and TRBJ2-7; TRBD2 agrees at 8 bases. The CDR3 totals 16 residues. CDR1 and CDR2 (germline): MNHEY, SMNVEV (reference sequence). The trim removed 3 bases at V and 3 bases at J, leaving 10 bases unmatched. The CDR3 DNA follows: TGTGCCAGCAGTTTTTCAGCGGGGGACCACCACTACGAGCAGTACTTC. Its translation is CASSFSAGDHHYEQYF.

V is TRBV6-2 or TRBV6-3 and J is TRBJ2-1; D is unresolved. Germline V gene lookup returns CDR1 MNHEY and CDR2 SVGEGT. This CDR3 is 13 amino acids long. V was trimmed by 3 bases and J by 8 bases, leaving 11 bases between them. The CDR3 protein is CASSYQSNDEQFF. CDR3 DNA: TGTGCCAGCAGTTATCAATCAAACGATGAGCAGTTCTTC.

Only a few counts were recorded for this clonotype. CDR3 residues: CASSRGRDREKFF. In nucleotides, the CDR3 is TGTGCCAGCAGCCGGGGGAGGGACAGGGAGAAGTTCTTC. The chain links TRBV7-2 to TRBJ2-1; 9 bases align to TRBD1. Losses at the gene ends were 5 bases for V and 14 bases for J; bases not matched to a gene: 10. Per the germline V gene, CDR1 is SGHTA and CDR2 is FQGNSA. This CDR3 region has 13 residues.

In its sample, this clonotype was seen a few times. The rearrangement links TRBV6-2 or TRBV6-3 to TRBJ2-7, with D perhaps TRBD1 or TRBD2 (7 bases each). The germline V and J ends were trimmed by 6 bases and 7 bases, with 19 bases remaining between them. Per germline, CDR1 MNHEY and CDR2 SVGEGT. The CDR3 is 14 amino acids. The CDR3 sequence: CASSLSRGGSEQYF. CDR3 DNA sequence: TGTGCCAGCAGCCTCAGCAGGGGGGGGAGTGAGCAGTACTTC.

In this sample, this clonotype turned up a few times. The gene calls are TRBV2 and TRBJ2-1; 8 positions agree with TRBD2. With 4 bases clipped from V and 6 bases from J, the junction kept 5 bases outside the gene matches. CDR1 and CDR2 (germline): SNHLY, FYNNEI. This CDR3 is built from 14 residues. Here the CDR3 reads CASSGLAGINEQFF. CDR3 bases: TGTGCCAGCAGTGGGCTAGCGGGTATCAATGAGCAGTTCTTC.

Only a few counts were recorded for this clonotype. CDR3 nucleotide sequence: TGCGCCAGCAGCCCCCCCCGGCCGGAGACCCAGTACTTC. Its translation: CASSPPRPETQYF. The genes are TRBV5-1 and TRBJ2-5; D remains ambiguous. Germline-derived CDR1 and CDR2 are SGHRS and YFSETQ. V was shortened by 4 bases and J by 5 bases, with 12 bases between the two germline ends. The CDR3 runs 13 residues.

V usage is TRBV18 and J usage is TRBJ2-4, with D uncertain. Per germline, CDR1 KGHSH and CDR2 LQKENI. V lost 0 bases and J lost 3, with 12 bases in between. CDR3 length: 16 amino acids. CDR3 sequence reads: CASSPPDRVVKNIQYF. In DNA form, the CDR3 reads TGTGCCAGCTCACCACCTGATCGGGTGGTCAAAAACATTCAGTACTTC.

This clonotype was counted many times. The J gene is TRBJ2-1, the V gene TRBV11-2, with D uncertain. Looked up from germline, CDR1 is SGHAT and CDR2 is FQNNGV. The CDR3 has 16 amino acids. V was pared by 5 bases and J by 1 base, with 15 bases between. The CDR3 is CASSPMARISYNEQFF. In DNA, the CDR3 is TGTGCCAGCAGCCCAATGGCCAGGATTTCCTACAATGAGCAGTTCTTC.

A few counts support this clonotype. The J gene is TRBJ1-3, the V gene TRBV2; no reliable D call. V gave up 7 bases and J gave up 3 bases, with 1 base separating them. CDR3 length: 10 residues. Germline CDR1 reads SNHLY; CDR2 reads FYNNEI. This chain's CDR3 is CASNGNTIYF. The CDR3 coding sequence is TGTGCCAGCAATGGAAACACCATATATTTT.

The table lists this clonotype with a few counts. J is TRBJ2-1 and V is TRBV5-1; the match to TRBD2 covers 9 bases. The V gene's germline CDR1 is SGHRS and CDR2 YFSETQ. The CDR3 runs 15 residues. V lost 4 bases and J lost 7; bases outside the gene matches: 9. The CDR3 here is CASSPSGTSTNEQFF. Written as DNA, the CDR3 is TGCGCCAGCAGCCCTTCCGGGACTAGCACAAATGAGCAGTTCTTC.

The gene calls are TRBV20-1 and TRBJ2-2, with D perhaps matching TRBD2 (5 bases). V was cut by 5 bases and J by 1 base, with 14 bases left in between. CDR1 is DFQATT, CDR2 SNEGSKA, per germline (reference sequence). The CDR3 runs to 15 residues. CDR3 DNA sequence: TGCAGTGCTCGGGATCCACGGGGGAACACCGGGGAGCTGTTTTTT. This translates into CSARDPRGNTGELFF.

The chain has TRBV4-1 and TRBJ2-7; 7 positions match TRBD1. Germline V gene lookup returns CDR1 MGHRA and CDR2 YSYEKL. This CDR3 region has 14 residues. The J segment lost 5 bases and the V segment lost 1 base, leaving 5 bases of the junction unmatched. The CDR3 is CASSQVTGRHEQYF. The CDR3 DNA reads as TGCGCCAGCAGCCAAGTGACAGGGCGCCACGAGCAGTACTTC.

At least ten counts were recorded for this clonotype. The chain uses TRBV2 and TRBJ2-2, with TRBD1 matching over 10 bases. This CDR3 has 15 amino acids. The V segment lost 6 bases and the J segment 4 bases; nucleotides outside the gene matches: 5. Germline CDR1 reads SNHLY; CDR2 reads FYNNEI. CDR3: CASRADRGLTGELFF. CDR3 coding DNA: TGTGCCAGCAGAGCCGACAGGGGGCTCACCGGGGAGCTGTTTTTT.

The chain joins TRBV5-1 to TRBJ1-2; weak D call: TRBD1 (5 bases). The germline V gene encodes CDR1 SGHRS and CDR2 YFSETQ. The CDR3 covers 12 residues. Between the trimmed V and J ends, which lost 8 bases and 8 bases, there was a span of 16 bases. This CDR3 is CARRYSGDGYTF. As DNA, the CDR3 is TGCGCCAGGAGGTACTCTGGGGACGGCTACACCTTC.

This clonotype appeared a few times. The chain links TRBV3-1 to TRBJ1-3, with D possibly TRBD1 on 5 matching bases. V lost 0 bases and J 2 bases, leaving 14 bases between the germline ends. CDR1 and CDR2 (germline): LGHDT, YNNKEL (reference sequence). This CDR3 spans 17 amino acids. For the CDR3, the DNA is TGTGCCAGCAGCCAAGATTCGGGGGGTCTTGCTGGAAACACCATATATTTT. It translates to CASSQDSGGLAGNTIYF. The complete variable domain, with remaining parts taken from reference TRBV3-1 and TRBJ1-3, reads DTAVSQTPKYLVTQMGNDKSIKCEQNLGHDTMYWYKQDSKKFLKIMFSYNNKELIINETVPNRFSPKSPDKAHLNLHINSLELGDSAVYFCASSQDSGGLAGNTIYFGEGSWLTVV.

This clonotype was seen only a few times. The V call is TRBV6-5, the J call TRBJ2-6; possibly TRBD1 for D (6 bases). CDR1 and CDR2 from the germline V gene are MNHEY and SVGAGI. CDR3 length equals 16 residues. V was cut by 2 bases and J by 2 bases, with 10 bases left in between. The CDR3 bases are TGTGCCAGCAGTTACGTAACAGGGACTGGGGCCAACGTCCTGACTTTC. It codes for CASSYVTGTGANVLTF.

The genes are TRBV5-4 and TRBJ2-1; 10 positions agree with TRBD2. Per germline, CDR1 SGHNT and CDR2 YYREEE (reference sequence). The CDR3 loop spans 16 amino acids. V was pared by 0 bases and J by 7 bases, with 7 bases of the junction left unmatched. CDR3 residues: CASSLVPSGRGNEQFF. CDR3 sequence (DNA): TGTGCCAGCAGCTTGGTGCCTAGCGGGAGAGGGAATGAGCAGTTCTTC.

This clonotype was detected only a few times. The chain recombines TRBV4-2 with TRBJ2-5; 7 bases fit TRBD1. CDR1 and CDR2 (germline): LGHNA, YNFKEQ. This CDR3 is 15 amino acids long. The junction had 6 bases not matched to a gene; V was cut back by 4 bases and J by 1 base. The CDR3 is CASSRGQDVQETQYF. In DNA form, the CDR3 reads TGTGCCAGCAGCCGTGGACAGGACGTCCAAGAGACCCAGTACTTC.

The genes are TRBV3-1 and TRBJ1-1; 8 bases line up with TRBD1. The CDR3 spans 14 residues. CDR1 LGHDT and CDR2 YNNKEL come from the germline V gene (reference sequence). After removal of 4 bases from V and 7 bases from J, the junction contained 8 bases not matched to a gene. In DNA, the CDR3 is TGTGCCAGCAGCCTTACAACAGGGGGTAGTGAAGCTTTCTTT. It translates to CASSLTTGGSEAFF.